Presented here are 15 T cell receptor beta chains from one specimen sequenced in a study of shared clonotypes between healthy human individuals. Produced via immunoSEQ multiplex PCR; TCRdb's table is partial and in-frame only. The sample lists approximately 100,000 clones, about 72% occurring once. Sequencing was performed on memory CD8+ T cells sorted from blood. Subset of the sample: CD45RO+ cells pooled with CCR7-negative TemRA cells. These receptors were collected from a woman younger than 45 in good health.

The V and J genes are TRBV27 and TRBJ2-2, with no clear D. CDR1 and CDR2 (germline): MNHEY, SMNVEV (reference sequence). The CDR3 consists of 14 residues. V lost 0 bases and J lost 5, with 7 bases in between. CDR3 in amino acids: CASSLSWGTGELFF. The CDR3 region has the DNA TGTGCCAGCAGTTTATCATGGGGTACCGGGGAGCTGTTTTTT.

This clone showed up many times. The chain combines TRBV27 with TRBJ1-5, with a tentative D call TRBD1 (5 bases). Trimming removed 3 bases at V and 6 bases at J, with 12 bases between. Germline V gene sequence: CDR1 MNHEY, CDR2 SMNVEV (reference sequence). This CDR3 is 14 amino acids long. This chain's CDR3 is CASSFTGTSQPQHF. The CDR3 DNA follows: TGTGCCAGCAGTTTCACGGGGACGAGTCAGCCCCAGCATTTT.

This clone was counted only a few times. This chain joins TRBV4-2 and TRBJ2-1; 11 bases agree with TRBD2. This CDR3 spans 15 amino acids. Germline V gene data show CDR1 as LGHNA and CDR2 as YNFKEQ. The V and J ends lost 4 bases and 9 bases, in that order; junction bases with no gene match: 8. In DNA, the CDR3 is TGTGCCAGCAGCCCTCACTCGGGGACTAGCGGTGAGCAGTTCTTC. This sequence encodes CASSPHSGTSGEQFF.

The chain joins TRBV5-5 to TRBJ1-4; TRBD1 matches at 7 bases. The germline V gene encodes CDR1 SGHKS and CDR2 YYEKEE (reference sequence). V trimming: 2 bases; J trimming: 13 bases; junction bases outside the gene matches: 5. The CDR3 is made up of 12 amino acids. CDR3 region: CASSFPQGRLFF. CDR3 DNA sequence: TGTGCCAGCAGCTTTCCACAGGGGAGACTGTTTTTT.

The chain uses TRBV14 and TRBJ1-1; the D gene is possibly TRBD1 (6 bases). This CDR3 region has 15 residues. Deletions cut 3 bases from V and 4 bases from J, with 15 bases between. Germline V gene data show CDR1 as SGHDN and CDR2 as FVKESK. The DNA of the CDR3 is TGTGCCAGCAGCCAGGGGGCCAAGGTCGTCACTGAAGCTTTCTTT. It encodes CASSQGAKVVTEAFF.

The sample holds a few counts of this clone. The chain is built from TRBV1 and TRBJ2-1; the table's D call, TRBD2, was not checked against the DNA. TRBV1 is annotated as a pseudogene. The CDR3 spans 16 residues. The CDR3 region has the DNA TGCACCAGCAGCCAGCGCGGGACTAGCGGGAGTTATGAGCAGTTCTTC. Its protein is CTSSQRGTSGSYEQFF.

V and J are TRBV20-1 and TRBJ2-1; no clear D. Germline lookup yields CDR1 DFQATT and CDR2 SNEGSKA (reference sequence). This CDR3 contains 10 residues. V shed 6 bases and J shed 10 bases, with 10 bases lying between them. CDR3 sequence reads: CSALVYEQFF. CDR3 coding DNA: TGCAGTGCCCTCGTCTACGAGCAGTTCTTC.

This chain joins TRBV7-2 and TRBJ2-5, with D hard to call. The CDR3 is 11 residues long. Per the germline V gene, CDR1 is SGHTA and CDR2 is FQGNSA. The V gene lost 5 bases and the J gene lost 5 bases, with 6 bases spanning the gap. This CDR3 is CASSAQETQYF. CDR3 nucleotide sequence: TGTGCCAGCAGCGCCCAGGAGACCCAGTACTTC.

J is TRBJ1-5 and V is TRBV19; 9 positions match TRBD1. This CDR3 comprises 15 residues. The germline gives CDR1 LNHDA, CDR2 SQIVND (reference sequence). With 4 bases clipped from V and 7 bases from J, the junction kept 8 bases outside the gene matches. The CDR3 here is CASSSRTGVRQPQHF. As DNA, the CDR3 is TGTGCCAGTAGTAGCCGGACAGGGGTGCGGCAGCCCCAGCATTTT.

In this sample, this clone turned up a few times. This chain joins TRBV19 and TRBJ1-2, with no clear D. Trimming took off 0 bases at V and 4 bases at J, with 9 bases between the two ends. The V gene's germline CDR1 is LNHDA and CDR2 SQIVND (reference sequence). The CDR3 is 14 residues long. CDR3 region: CASSIDVRVYGYTF. In DNA form, the CDR3 reads TGTGCCAGTAGTATAGATGTGAGGGTCTATGGCTACACCTTC.

The chain uses TRBV7-9 and TRBJ2-3; perhaps TRBD2 as D (5 bases). This CDR3 has 15 amino acids. Trimming removed 5 bases at V and 8 bases at J, with 20 bases between. Germline V gene lookup returns CDR1 SEHNR and CDR2 FQNEAQ (reference sequence). The CDR3 protein is CASSTERHFSGTQYF. CDR3 nucleotides: TGTGCCAGCAGCACCGAGCGGCACTTTAGTGGTACGCAGTATTTT.

This clone was detected only a few times. The chain couples TRBV5-4 to TRBJ2-3; D is perhaps TRBD1 or TRBD2 (5 bases each). Germline lookup yields CDR1 SGHNT and CDR2 YYREEE (reference sequence). V was pared by 4 bases and J by 5 bases, with 20 bases between. This CDR3 region has 16 residues. The CDR3 DNA reads TGTGCCAGCAGCGCCCCCCAAGGGGCAGGGAGAGATACGCAGTATTTT. This encodes CASSAPQGAGRDTQYF. Full variable domain (remainder filled in from reference TRBV5-4 and TRBJ2-3): ETGVTQSPTHLIKTRGQQVTLRCSSQSGHNTVSWYQQALGQGPQFIFQYYREEENGRGNFPPRFSGLQFPNYSSELNVNALELDDSALYLCASSAPQGAGRDTQYFGPGTRLTVL.

The rearrangement joins TRBV25-1 to TRBJ2-2; possibly TRBD1 or TRBD2 for D (6 bases each). CDR3 length: 15 amino acids. Per the germline V gene, CDR1 is MGHDK and CDR2 is SYGVNS. V shed 4 bases and J shed 3 bases, with 12 bases lying between them. The CDR3 nucleotides read TGTGCCAGCAGTGGCGGGACACCGCACACCGGGGAGCTGTTTTTT. Its protein product is CASSGGTPHTGELFF.

This rearrangement joins TRBV11-2 to TRBJ1-1; D is ambiguous. Per germline, CDR1 SGHAT and CDR2 FQNNGV. This CDR3 comprises 13 residues. The V end lost 5 bases, the J end lost 7 bases, and 14 bases lay between the germline ends. CDR3 coding DNA: TGTGCCAGCAGCAACGTGCGTTCGTTTGAAGCTTTCTTT. Protein product: CASSNVRSFEAFF.

This clone has only a few counts. V gene TRBV2 combines with J gene TRBJ2-1; the match to TRBD2 covers 9 bases. Germline V gene data show CDR1 as SNHLY and CDR2 as FYNNEI. The CDR3 length is 15 residues. With 6 bases clipped from V and 7 bases from J, the junction kept 10 bases outside the gene matches. CDR3 in DNA: TGTGCCAGCAGGATAGCGGGAGTAAGCCGGAATGAGCAGTTCTTC. It yields the protein CASRIAGVSRNEQFF.